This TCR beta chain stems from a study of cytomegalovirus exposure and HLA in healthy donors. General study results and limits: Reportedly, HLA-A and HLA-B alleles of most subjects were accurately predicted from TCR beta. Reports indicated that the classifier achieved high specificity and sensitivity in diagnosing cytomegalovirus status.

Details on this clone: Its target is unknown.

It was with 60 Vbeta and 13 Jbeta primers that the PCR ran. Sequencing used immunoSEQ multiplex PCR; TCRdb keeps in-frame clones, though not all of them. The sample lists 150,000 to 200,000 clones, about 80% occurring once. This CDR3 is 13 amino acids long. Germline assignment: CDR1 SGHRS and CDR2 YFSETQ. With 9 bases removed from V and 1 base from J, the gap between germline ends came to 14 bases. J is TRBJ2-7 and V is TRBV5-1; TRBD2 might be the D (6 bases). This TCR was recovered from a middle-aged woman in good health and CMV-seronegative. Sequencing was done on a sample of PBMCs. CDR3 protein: CATSRDSSYEQYF. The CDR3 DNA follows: TGCGCCACCTCCCGGGACTCGTCCTACGAGCAGTACTTC.